One T cell receptor beta chain is described in this entry. This clonotype showed up many times. There is no known antigen for this receptor. There are no base qualities to consult, and no much larger clone falls within one base. The record originates from a study of T cell repertoires in cytomegalovirus infection (dated by TCRdb to about 2019). Background for the entire study: Donor HLA type was relevant to the analysis, because carriage of CMV infection together with the matching HLA type was indicated by public TCR beta signatures. Broader findings and caveats from the paper: Cumulative frequency of public TCR beta family members discriminated carriers of CMV infection plus the relevant HLA type in this cohort and an independent roughly 350-donor cohort. In the ex vivo response, HLA-C-restricted CMV-specific TCR beta clonotypes were dominant, and in two of eight donors the single most frequent clonotype came from this HLA-C-restricted group.

The junction carries 10 bases between V and J, which are trimmed by 3 bases and 2 bases respectively. CDR1 and CDR2 are drawn from the germline V gene (reference sequence): SEHNR, FQNEAQ. The CDR3 runs 15 amino acids, cysteine and phenylalanine included. Only the CDR3 portion is preserved as DNA: 45 bases, with reading frame beginning at the first base. The reads were generated on an Illumina HiSeq 1500. TCRdb applied fastp at Q25 and MiXCR to the public reads, then kept only in-frame beta chains. Entries are consolidated by CDR3 protein sequence, retaining the most common genes and DNA. This sample lists under 350,000 distinct CDR3 sequences; around 9.5% were detected once. The ten biggest clones cover about 3.9% of the sample.

Sample: PBMCs. Here the chain combines TRBV7-9 and TRBJ1-4; no D segment can be confidently identified. This clonotype originated in a human donor in good health (CMV status not recorded). Some clones in this sample may be carry-over from other donors' samples. The CDR3 corresponds to CASSLSPVTNEKLFF. DNA sequence: TGTGCCAGCAGCTTGTCGCCAGTCACTAATGAAAAACTGTTTTTT. Extended through the reference TRBV7-9 and TRBJ1-4 proteins, this CDR3 yields the full variable domain: DTGVSQNPRHKITKRGQNVTFRCDPISEHNRLYWYRQTLGQGPEFLTYFQNEAQLEKSRLLSDRFSAERPKGSFSTLEIQRTEQGDSAMYLCASSLSPVTNEKLFFGSGTQLSVL.